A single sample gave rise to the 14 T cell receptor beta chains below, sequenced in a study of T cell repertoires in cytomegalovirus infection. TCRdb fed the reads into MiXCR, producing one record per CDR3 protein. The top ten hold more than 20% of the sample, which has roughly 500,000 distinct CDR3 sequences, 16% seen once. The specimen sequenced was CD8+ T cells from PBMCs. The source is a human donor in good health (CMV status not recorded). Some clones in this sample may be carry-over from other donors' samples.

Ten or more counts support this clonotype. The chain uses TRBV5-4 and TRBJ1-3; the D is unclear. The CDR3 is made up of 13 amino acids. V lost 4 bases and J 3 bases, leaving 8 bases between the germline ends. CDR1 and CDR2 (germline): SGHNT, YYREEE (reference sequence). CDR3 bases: TGTGCCAGCAGCCGGCCAGGTGGAAACACCATATATTTT. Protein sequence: CASSRPGGNTIYF.

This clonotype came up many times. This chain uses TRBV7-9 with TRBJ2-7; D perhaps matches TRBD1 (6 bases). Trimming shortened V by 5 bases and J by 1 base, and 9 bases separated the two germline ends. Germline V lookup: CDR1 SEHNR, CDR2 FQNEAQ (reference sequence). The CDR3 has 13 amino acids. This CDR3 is CASSPDRSYEQYF. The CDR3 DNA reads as TGTGCCAGCAGCCCGGACAGATCCTACGAGCAGTACTTC.

The CDR3 bases are TGCGCCAGCAGCTGGGCCGGGACCCCGGGGTCCCATGAGCAGTTCTTC. Encoded protein: CASSWAGTPGSHEQFF. The genes are TRBV5-1 and TRBJ2-1; D tentatively fits TRBD1 or TRBD2 (5 bases each). CDR1 and CDR2 from the germline V gene are SGHRS and YFSETQ. V lost 3 bases to trimming and J lost 8 bases, with 21 bases between them. The CDR3 has 16 amino acids.

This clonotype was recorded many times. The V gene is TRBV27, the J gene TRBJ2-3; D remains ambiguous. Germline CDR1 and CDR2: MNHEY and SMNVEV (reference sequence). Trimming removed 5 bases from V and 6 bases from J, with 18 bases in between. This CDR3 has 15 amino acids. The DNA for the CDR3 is TGTGCCAGCAGTCCCCGGGCTAAATTCACGGATACGCAGTATTTT. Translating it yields CASSPRAKFTDTQYF.

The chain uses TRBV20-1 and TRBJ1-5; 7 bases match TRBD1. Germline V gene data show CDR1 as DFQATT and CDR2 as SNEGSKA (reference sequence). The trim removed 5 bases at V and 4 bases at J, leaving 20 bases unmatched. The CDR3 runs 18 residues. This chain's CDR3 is CSAPSLSPGTVNNQPQHF. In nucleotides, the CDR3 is TGCAGTGCTCCATCACTTAGCCCCGGGACAGTAAATAATCAGCCCCAGCATTTT.

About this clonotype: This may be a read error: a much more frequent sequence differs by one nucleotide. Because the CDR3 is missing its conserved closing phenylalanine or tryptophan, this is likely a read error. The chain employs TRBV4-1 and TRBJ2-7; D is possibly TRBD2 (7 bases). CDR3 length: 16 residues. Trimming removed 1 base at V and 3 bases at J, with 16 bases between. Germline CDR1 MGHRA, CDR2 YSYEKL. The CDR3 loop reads CASSQVLAGANYEQYL. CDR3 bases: TGCGCCAGCAGCCAAGTACTCGCGGGGGCGAACTACGAGCAGTACTTA.

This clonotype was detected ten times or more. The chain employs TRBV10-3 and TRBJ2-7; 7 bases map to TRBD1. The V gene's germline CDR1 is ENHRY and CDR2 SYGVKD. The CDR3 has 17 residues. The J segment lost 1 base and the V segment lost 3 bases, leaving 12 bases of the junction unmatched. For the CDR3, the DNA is TGTGCCATCAGTGACAGTGTCCTGGGACAGCGGTCCTACGAGCAGTACTTC. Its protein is CAISDSVLGQRSYEQYF.

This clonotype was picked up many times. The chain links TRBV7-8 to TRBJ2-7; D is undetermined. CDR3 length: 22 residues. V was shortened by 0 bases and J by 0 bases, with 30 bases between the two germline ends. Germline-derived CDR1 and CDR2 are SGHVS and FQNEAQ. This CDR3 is CASSLARLLVPTEIFSSYEQYF. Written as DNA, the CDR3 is TGTGCCAGCAGCTTAGCGCGTTTGTTGGTACCAACAGAGATTTTTAGCTCCTACGAGCAGTACTTC.

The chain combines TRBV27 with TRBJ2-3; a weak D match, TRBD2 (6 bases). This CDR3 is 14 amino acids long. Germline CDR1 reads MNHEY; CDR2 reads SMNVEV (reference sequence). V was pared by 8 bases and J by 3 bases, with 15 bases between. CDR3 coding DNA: TGTGCCAGCCGTGCGGCTAGCGCTACAGATACGCAGTATTTT. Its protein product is CASRAASATDTQYF.

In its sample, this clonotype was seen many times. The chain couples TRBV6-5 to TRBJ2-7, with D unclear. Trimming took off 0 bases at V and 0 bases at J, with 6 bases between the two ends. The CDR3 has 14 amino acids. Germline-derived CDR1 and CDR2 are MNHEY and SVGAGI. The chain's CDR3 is CASSYSMASYEQYF. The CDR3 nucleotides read TGTGCCAGCAGTTACTCGATGGCCTCCTACGAGCAGTACTTC.

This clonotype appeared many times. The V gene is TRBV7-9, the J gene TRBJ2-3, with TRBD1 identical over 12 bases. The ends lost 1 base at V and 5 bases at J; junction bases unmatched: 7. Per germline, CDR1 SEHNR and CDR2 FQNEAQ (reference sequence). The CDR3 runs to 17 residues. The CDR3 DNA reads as TGTGCCAGCAGCTTAGTCGCCGGGACAGGGGGCGGAGATACGCAGTATTTT. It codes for CASSLVAGTGGGDTQYF.

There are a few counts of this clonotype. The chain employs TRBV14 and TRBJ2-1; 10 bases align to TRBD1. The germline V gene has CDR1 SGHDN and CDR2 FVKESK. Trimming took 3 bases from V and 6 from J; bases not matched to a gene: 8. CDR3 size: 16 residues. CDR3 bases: TGTGCCAGCAGCCATGCTCCGGGACAGGGGCCCAATGAGCAGTTCTTC. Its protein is CASSHAPGQGPNEQFF. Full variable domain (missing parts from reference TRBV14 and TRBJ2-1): EAGVTQFPSHSVIEKGQTVTLRCDPISGHDNLYWYRRVMGKEIKFLLHFVKESKQDESGMPNNRFLAERTGGTYSTLKVQPAELEDSGVYFCASSHAPGQGPNEQFFGPGTRLTVL.

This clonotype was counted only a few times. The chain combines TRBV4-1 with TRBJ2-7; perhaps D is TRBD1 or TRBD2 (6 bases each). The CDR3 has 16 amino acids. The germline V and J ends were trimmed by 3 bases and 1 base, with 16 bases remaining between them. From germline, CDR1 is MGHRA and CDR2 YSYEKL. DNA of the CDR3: TGCGCCAGCAGCCAGAAGGGGGACTTAGGTTCCTACGAGCAGTACTTC. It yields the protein CASSQKGDLGSYEQYF.

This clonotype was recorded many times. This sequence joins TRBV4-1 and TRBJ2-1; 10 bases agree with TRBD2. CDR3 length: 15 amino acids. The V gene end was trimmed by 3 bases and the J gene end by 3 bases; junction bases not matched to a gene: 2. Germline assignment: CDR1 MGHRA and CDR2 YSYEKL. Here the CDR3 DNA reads TGCGCCAGCAGCCAGGGACTAGCGAGCTACAATGAGCAGTTCTTC. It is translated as CASSQGLASYNEQFF.